The next 30 T cell receptor beta chains were all read from a single sample in a study of blood T cell repertoires in COVID-19. The data were produced by immunoSEQ multiplex PCR, yet TCRdb's version contains in-frame clones alone and is incomplete. The sample has roughly 160,000 clones; 74% are singletons. The sample taken for sequencing was peripheral blood. Every receptor here comes from a woman older than 75 with acute or convalescent COVID-19.

The chain couples TRBV6-5 to TRBJ2-3; TRBD2 aligns across 7 bases. Germline CDR1 MNHEY, CDR2 SVGAGI. The length of the CDR3 is 15 residues. V trimming: 2 bases; J trimming: 5 bases; junction bases outside the gene matches: 7. DNA of the CDR3: TGTGCCAGCAGTTACGGGAGGGGAGGGAAAGATACGCAGTATTTT. This gives the protein CASSYGRGGKDTQYF.

The chain carries TRBV5-1 and TRBJ1-3; 9 nucleotides align to TRBD1. The J segment lost 1 base and the V segment lost 2 bases, leaving 10 bases of the junction unmatched. Per germline, CDR1 SGHRS and CDR2 YFSETQ. This CDR3 is 18 amino acids long. The CDR3 nucleotides read TGCGCCAGCAGCTTATGGGGGACAGGGTATTTTTCTGGAAACACCATATATTTT. It codes for CASSLWGTGYFSGNTIYF.

CDR3 bases: TGCGCCAGCAGCCAAGTAAGGCTAGCGAGCTACGAGCAGTACTTC. This codes for CASSQVRLASYEQYF. The V and J genes are TRBV4-1 and TRBJ2-7; weak D call: TRBD2 (6 bases). Trimming cost V 1 base and J 3 bases, with 13 bases left between them. The CDR3 is 15 amino acids. Per germline, CDR1 MGHRA and CDR2 YSYEKL.

The rearrangement uses TRBV6-4 and TRBJ1-5, with 7 positions matching TRBD1. Germline V gene sequence: CDR1 MRHNA, CDR2 SNTAGT. V shed 5 bases and J 0 bases; nucleotides not matched to a gene: 4. The CDR3 has 15 amino acids. CDR3 protein: CASSQQGNSNQPQHF. The DNA for the CDR3 is TGTGCCAGCAGTCAACAGGGGAATAGCAATCAGCCCCAGCATTTT.

The rearrangement links TRBV28 to TRBJ1-1; 9 nucleotides match TRBD1. The CDR3 covers 16 residues. Germline loops: CDR1 MDHEN, CDR2 SYDVKM. With 6 bases clipped from V and 4 bases from J, the junction kept 12 bases outside the gene matches. CDR3 in amino acids: CASSPLRTGASTEAFF. The CDR3 nucleotides read TGTGCCAGCAGCCCCCTAAGGACAGGGGCCTCCACTGAAGCTTTCTTT. Complete variable domain (other parts from reference TRBV28 and TRBJ1-1): DVKVTQSSRYLVKRTGEKVFLECVQDMDHENMFWYRQDPGLGLRLIYFSYDVKMKEKGDIPEGYSVSREKKERFSLILESASTNQTSMYLCASSPLRTGASTEAFFGQGTRLTVV.

The rearrangement uses TRBV28 and TRBJ1-2, with 9 bases aligning to TRBD1. The V gene end was trimmed by 6 bases and the J gene end by 8 bases; junction bases not matched to a gene: 7. Germline CDR1 MDHEN, CDR2 SYDVKM. This CDR3 spans 13 amino acids. The CDR3 loop is CASSVDRGRGYTF. The CDR3 nucleotides are TGTGCCAGCAGCGTAGACAGGGGGAGGGGCTACACCTTC.

The rearrangement uses TRBV19 and TRBJ2-7; 9 bases line up with TRBD1. The CDR3 is made up of 15 amino acids. Germline loops: CDR1 LNHDA, CDR2 SQIVND (reference sequence). The trim removed 6 bases at V and 0 bases at J, leaving 6 bases unmatched. The CDR3 DNA sequence: TGTGCCAGTAGCAGGACAGGGGTCTACTCCTACGAGCAGTACTTC. Translated: CASSRTGVYSYEQYF.

This clone was recorded a few times. The CDR3, as DNA: TGTGCCAGCAGTCTTCTAGCGGCGTTCACAGATACGCAGTATTTT. Protein: CASSLLAAFTDTQYF. The rearrangement uses TRBV27 and TRBJ2-3; 7 positions match TRBD2. This CDR3 comprises 15 residues. Looked up from germline, CDR1 is MNHEY and CDR2 is SMNVEV (reference sequence). The trim removed 5 bases at V and 2 bases at J, leaving 7 bases unmatched.

This clone is a singleton in its sample. The chain recombines TRBV28 with TRBJ1-4; maybe TRBD1 (5 bases). The CDR3 loop spans 15 amino acids. Trimming cost V 5 bases and J 4 bases, with 14 bases left between them. Germline V gene data show CDR1 as MDHEN and CDR2 as SYDVKM. CDR3 residues: CASSAPKGNNEKLFF. DNA of the CDR3: TGTGCCAGCAGTGCCCCAAAGGGGAATAATGAAAAACTGTTTTTT.

The rearrangement links TRBV5-8 to TRBJ1-5; D unresolved. Germline lookup yields CDR1 SGHTS and CDR2 YDEGEE. The CDR3 length is 13 residues. Trimming took 1 base from V and 8 from J, leaving 10 bases between them. The CDR3 region is CASSLTGREPQHF. DNA for the CDR3: TGTGCCAGCAGCTTGACGGGGAGGGAGCCCCAGCATTTT.

This sequence joins TRBV3-1 (or the pseudogene TRBV3-2) and TRBJ2-7; weak D call: TRBD2 (6 bases). V lost 8 bases and J 4 bases, leaving 15 bases between the germline ends. This CDR3 is built from 13 residues. CDR1 LGHDT and CDR2 YNNKEL come from the germline V gene (reference sequence). DNA of the CDR3: TGTGCCAGCGAGAGGCTAGCGTCGTACGAGCAGTACTTC. Translated: CASERLASYEQYF.

This clone was counted only a few times. The V gene is TRBV6-2 or TRBV6-3, the J gene TRBJ2-7, with 11 positions matching TRBD2. Germline CDR1 reads MNHEY; CDR2 reads SVGEGT. The CDR3 contains 13 residues. Trimming took 6 bases from V and 9 from J; bases not matched to a gene: 7. CDR3 bases: TGTGCCAGCAGCAATACGGGACTAGCGGCGCAGTACTTC. It codes for CASSNTGLAAQYF.

The chain couples TRBV6-1 to TRBJ1-1; the D is unclear. The CDR3 runs to 14 residues. Trimming took off 3 bases at V and 0 bases at J, with 8 bases between the two ends. Germline CDR1 and CDR2: MNHNS and SASEGT. Here the CDR3 reads CASSDVSLNTEAFF. As DNA, the CDR3 is TGTGCCAGCAGTGACGTCAGTTTGAACACTGAAGCTTTCTTT.

The chain has TRBV10-1 and TRBJ2-2, with 11 bases matching TRBD1. CDR3 size: 15 residues. With 1 base clipped from V and 6 bases from J, the junction kept 1 base outside the gene matches. Germline V gives CDR1 WNHNN, CDR2 SYGVQD (reference sequence). The CDR3 DNA follows: TGCGCCAGCAGTGAGTGGGGACAGGGGGCCGGGGAGCTGTTTTTT. Translation: CASSEWGQGAGELFF.

The rearrangement joins TRBV28 to TRBJ1-1; 8 bases are a match to TRBD1. The CDR3 is made up of 16 amino acids. In germline, CDR1 is MDHEN, CDR2 SYDVKM. With 5 bases clipped from V and 1 base from J, the junction kept 9 bases outside the gene matches. The CDR3 is CASSRGGTGKNTEAFF. The CDR3 DNA follows: TGTGCCAGCAGTAGAGGCGGGACAGGAAAGAACACTGAAGCTTTCTTT.

This clone appeared a single time. The genes are TRBV4-3 and TRBJ2-2; D unclear. This CDR3 spans 13 amino acids. V was cut by 4 bases and J by 6 bases, with 9 bases left in between. The germline CDR1 and CDR2 sequences are LGHNA and YSLEER. CDR3 sequence (DNA): TGCGCCAGCAGCCCCCAGTCCCCCGGGGAGCTGTTTTTT. Its translation: CASSPQSPGELFF.

The gene calls are TRBV7-9 and TRBJ2-1; D is possibly TRBD1 (5 bases). Trimming shortened V by 5 bases and J by 1 base, and 15 bases separated the two germline ends. CDR1 is SEHNR and CDR2 is FQNEAQ in the germline V gene (reference sequence). CDR3 length equals 16 residues. The CDR3 sequence is CASSAPQVSSYNEQFF. Written as DNA, the CDR3 is TGTGCCAGCAGCGCCCCACAGGTGTCGTCCTACAATGAGCAGTTCTTC.

The rearrangement links TRBV27 to TRBJ1-1; D might be TRBD1 (5 bases). Trimming took 2 bases from V and 5 from J, leaving 12 bases between them. The CDR3 loop spans 14 amino acids. Germline assignment: CDR1 MNHEY and CDR2 SMNVEV (reference sequence). The CDR3 protein is CASSLRGRETEAFF. The CDR3 DNA follows: TGTGCCAGCAGTTTAAGGGGCCGCGAGACTGAAGCTTTCTTT.

The rearrangement joins TRBV28 to TRBJ1-2; the match to TRBD1 covers 12 bases. CDR1 and CDR2 (germline): MDHEN, SYDVKM. The CDR3 loop spans 14 amino acids. Losses at the gene ends were 8 bases for V and 8 bases for J; bases not matched to a gene: 9. CDR3 protein: CASDFFGTGGGYTF. The DNA for the CDR3 is TGTGCCAGCGATTTTTTTGGGACAGGGGGCGGCTACACCTTC.

The chain carries TRBV29-1 and TRBJ2-1; 7 nucleotides line up with TRBD1. The CDR3 contains 13 residues. Germline V CDR1 and CDR2: SQVTM, ANQGSEA. Germline trimming cut 7 bases from V and 8 bases from J; bases unmatched to any gene: 11. The CDR3 is CSADRASTHEQFF. The CDR3 DNA sequence: TGCAGCGCCGACAGGGCCTCTACCCATGAGCAGTTCTTC.

This clone has only a few counts. The genes are TRBV5-1 and TRBJ1-1; D gene uncertain. Per the germline V gene, CDR1 is SGHRS and CDR2 is YFSETQ. Deletions cut 1 base from V and 1 base from J, with 8 bases between. CDR3 length: 14 residues. The DNA for the CDR3 is TGCGCCAGCAGCTTGAGTACAGCGAACACTGAAGCTTTCTTT. Protein sequence: CASSLSTANTEAFF. The full variable domain, completed using reference TRBV5-1 and TRBJ1-1, is KAGVTQTPRYLIKTRGQQVTLSCSPISGHRSVSWYQQTPGQGLQFLFEYFSETQRNKGNFPGRFSGRQFSNSRSEMNVSTLELGDSALYLCASSLSTANTEAFFGQGTRLTVV.

J is TRBJ2-2 and V is TRBV5-5; TRBD2 matches at 8 bases. The CDR3 runs 16 residues. The V gene end was trimmed by 6 bases and the J gene end by 0 bases; junction bases not matched to a gene: 7. Germline V CDR1 and CDR2: SGHKS, YYEKEE (reference sequence). This CDR3 is CASNGAGGPNTGELFF. Written as DNA, the CDR3 is TGTGCCAGCAATGGGGCGGGAGGACCGAACACCGGGGAGCTGTTTTTT.

The genes are TRBV5-6 and TRBJ2-5, with D uncertain. Germline V gene sequence: CDR1 SGHDT, CDR2 YYEEEE. V shed 1 base and J shed 5 bases, with 27 bases lying between them. The CDR3 covers 19 residues. In nucleotides, the CDR3 is TGTGCCAGCAGCTTGTTTTTCGACTTAACCACTATTATTGACGAGACCCAGTACTTC. Translating it yields CASSLFFDLTTIIDETQYF. Complete variable domain (other parts from reference TRBV5-6 and TRBJ2-5): DAGVTQSPTHLIKTRGQQVTLRCSPKSGHDTVSWYQQALGQGPQFIFQYYEEEERQRGNFPDRFSGHQFPNYSSELNVNALLLGDSALYLCASSLFFDLTTIIDETQYFGPGTRLLVL.

There are a few counts of this clone. The gene calls are TRBV10-3 and TRBJ2-7; weak D call: TRBD1 (7 bases). Trimming pared 0 bases from V and 9 bases from J, leaving 15 bases between. The CDR3 runs to 14 residues. Germline assignment: CDR1 ENHRY and CDR2 SYGVKD. CDR3 residues: CAISESATGEVQYF. The CDR3 DNA follows: TGTGCCATCAGTGAGTCCGCTACAGGGGAGGTGCAGTACTTC.

The CDR3 here is CASSLVALAGNGDTQYF. In DNA, the CDR3 is TGTGCCAGCAGCTTAGTCGCGCTAGCGGGAAATGGTGATACGCAGTATTTT. The V and J genes are TRBV7-8 and TRBJ2-3, with 9 bases lining up with TRBD2. CDR3 length equals 17 residues. The junction had 11 bases not matched to a gene; V was cut back by 1 base and J by 6 bases. Germline V gives CDR1 SGHVS, CDR2 FQNEAQ.

This rearrangement joins TRBV28 to TRBJ2-1, with 7 nucleotides matching TRBD1. V shed 8 bases and J 4 bases; nucleotides not matched to a gene: 32. The CDR3 is 22 amino acids. CDR1 and CDR2 (germline): MDHEN, SYDVKM. CDR3 in amino acids: CASLKDWIFTGAAFGDYNEQFF. The CDR3 DNA follows: TGTGCCAGCTTGAAGGATTGGATCTTTACAGGGGCCGCTTTTGGTGATTACAATGAGCAGTTCTTC.

The rearrangement joins TRBV10-1 to TRBJ2-1; 9 bases fit TRBD2. The CDR3 spans 14 residues. Losses at the gene ends were 8 bases for V and 7 bases for J; bases not matched to a gene: 9. Germline CDR1 reads WNHNN; CDR2 reads SYGVQD (reference sequence). The CDR3 DNA sequence: TGCGCCAGCTCACTGGCGGGAGGGCCGAATGAGCAGTTCTTC. It yields the protein CASSLAGGPNEQFF.

J is TRBJ1-2 and V is TRBV4-2; TRBD1 is a possible D gene (6 bases). Germline V lookup: CDR1 LGHNA, CDR2 YNFKEQ. This CDR3 region has 15 residues. V was trimmed by 1 base and J by 2 bases, leaving 11 bases between them. The CDR3 region has the DNA TGTGCCAGCAGCCAAGCCCGACAGGTGAACTATGGCTACACCTTC. This gives the protein CASSQARQVNYGYTF.

This chain uses TRBV19 with TRBJ1-1, with D perhaps TRBD1 (6 bases). Germline lookup yields CDR1 LNHDA and CDR2 SQIVND (reference sequence). V lost 5 bases to trimming and J lost 6 bases, with 19 bases between them. The CDR3 has 15 residues. The DNA of the CDR3 is TGTGCCAGTAGTTACTGGACAGCCACCACTGCTGAAGCTTTCTTT. It encodes CASSYWTATTAEAFF.

The V gene is TRBV3-1 (or the pseudogene TRBV3-2), the J gene TRBJ2-1, with TRBD2 matching 10 bases. After removal of 1 base from V and 3 bases from J, the junction contained 3 bases not matched to a gene. The CDR3 consists of 16 residues. Germline CDR1 LGHDT, CDR2 YNNKEL (reference sequence). For the CDR3, the DNA is TGTGCCAGCAGCCAAGCGCGACTAGCGGGCTACAATGAGCAGTTCTTC. Protein: CASSQARLAGYNEQFF.